This T cell receptor (beta chain) stems from a study of regulatory T cells in long-lasting Graves disease. Noted time point: newly diagnosed GD, antithyroid drugs for less than 3 months. RNA isolated from PBMCs was used to make the TCR library. CDR1 and CDR2 (germline): SNHLY, FYNNEI. The CDR3 contains 15 residues. The germline V and J ends were trimmed by 8 bases and 0 bases, with 13 bases remaining between them. This clonotype was found many times. Combining iRepertoire HTBI primers with Arm-PCR of CDR3 regions, the authors built TCR beta libraries. Authors' processing steps: Throughout the samples, researchers identified fewer than 80 TRBV and around 15 TRBJ segments. MiXCR, applied by TCRdb to the multiplex PCR reads, yields one record per CDR3 protein. V and J calls and clone size were set by TCRdb, not the authors. Of over 300,000 distinct CDR3 sequences listed, about a sixth were seen once; the top ten hold about a fifth.

The V gene is TRBV2, the J gene TRBJ1-4; no clear D. The material sequenced was peripheral blood mononuclear cells (PBMCs), taken at new diagnosis, from a patient treated with antithyroid drugs. The source is a female donor with Graves disease. CDR3 coding DNA: TGTGCCAGCCAATCTTACCCGTCAACTAATGAAAAACTGTTTTTT. This sequence encodes CASQSYPSTNEKLFF.